Sequencing of this T cell receptor beta chain was carried out in a study of circulating and synovial CD4+ cells in juvenile arthritis. Study outcomes and limitations: Bulk blood CD4 repertoires were more diverse than these.

TCRdb keeps only in-frame clones here, not all; method: immunoSEQ multiplex PCR. The table includes around 31,000 clones, around 95% detected once. The CDR3 consists of 13 residues. Germline V gives CDR1 SGHRS, CDR2 YFSETQ. Trimming took off 3 bases at V and 7 bases at J, with 8 bases between the two ends. Worth noting for this clone: No antigen is known for it.

Specimen: CD4+ T cells from blood. The chain joins TRBV5-1 to TRBJ1-6; D call uncertain. The receptor comes from a human donor with juvenile idiopathic arthritis. The CDR3 region has the DNA TGCGCCAGCAGCTCCCTCGTCAATTCACCCCTCCACTTT. Translating it yields CASSSLVNSPLHF.